Following are 30 T cell receptor beta chains from one sample sequenced in a study of T-cell reconstitution after alpha-beta-depleted transplantation in children. Preparation of the TCRbeta library involved a method that used unique molecular identifiers. TCRdb independently ran MiXCR on the PCR reads; one entry per CDR3 protein. The sample includes about 580,000 distinct CDR3 sequences, 23% seen only once; the top ten take 13% to 15%. Here the sequenced sample was PBMCs, mostly from graft donor cells, taken 360 days after TCRalphabeta/CD19-depleted stem cell transplant. The source is a boy in the first two years of life who had a stem cell transplant for acute myeloid leukemia, so the T cells may come from the graft donor.

This chain connects TRBV4-2 to TRBJ2-5; D may match TRBD1 or TRBD2 (6 bases each). Germline loops: CDR1 LGHNA, CDR2 YNFKEQ. This CDR3 has 13 amino acids. V was pared by 0 bases and J by 12 bases, with 14 bases between. The CDR3 region is CASSQDRGGGEYF. The CDR3 DNA follows: TGTGCCAGCAGCCAAGATCGAGGAGGGGGAGAGTACTTC.

This clonotype has ten or more counts. This chain uses TRBV6-5 with TRBJ2-5; D is unresolved. The CDR3 spans 13 residues. Between the trimmed V and J ends, which lost 11 bases and 1 base, there was a span of 14 bases. The V gene's germline CDR1 is MNHEY and CDR2 SVGAGI. CDR3: CAGSRWSQETQYF. CDR3 sequence (DNA): TGTGCCGGATCACGGTGGAGCCAAGAGACCCAGTACTTC.

The J gene is TRBJ1-5, the V gene TRBV20-1, with 12 bases matching TRBD1. This CDR3 spans 17 amino acids. V trimming: 0 bases; J trimming: 3 bases; junction bases outside the gene matches: 6. The germline V gene has CDR1 DFQATT and CDR2 SNEGSKA (reference sequence). The CDR3, as DNA: TGCAGTGCTAGAGATGCGGGGACAGGGGGCAACAATCAGCCCCAGCATTTT. Protein product: CSARDAGTGGNNQPQHF.

This rearrangement joins TRBV6-1 to TRBJ2-7; TRBD1 matches at 7 bases. J was trimmed by 0 bases and V by 9 bases; bases with no gene match: 17. Germline V lookup: CDR1 MNHNS, CDR2 SASEGT. The CDR3 runs to 17 residues. CDR3 residues: CASRGNPGTESSYEQYF. The CDR3 region has the DNA TGTGCCAGTCGGGGCAACCCAGGGACAGAAAGCTCCTACGAGCAGTACTTC.

The chain's CDR3 is CAISGGTGRETQYF. The CDR3 DNA is TGTGCCATCAGCGGCGGGACAGGGAGGGAGACCCAGTACTTC. The V call is TRBV10-3, the J call TRBJ2-5; 9 positions match TRBD1. Germline CDR1 ENHRY, CDR2 SYGVKD. The CDR3 length is 14 residues. The V gene end was trimmed by 6 bases and the J gene end by 5 bases; junction bases not matched to a gene: 7.

The CDR3 DNA follows: TGCAGTGCTCCCGCACCGATAGCGGGGGGGAAGAGCTCCTACAATGAGCAGTTCTTC. Translated: CSAPAPIAGGKSSYNEQFF. The gene calls are TRBV20-1 and TRBJ2-1; TRBD2 matches 11 bases. Unmatched junction bases numbered 15, after V lost 5 bases and J lost 0 bases. Germline V gene lookup returns CDR1 DFQATT and CDR2 SNEGSKA (reference sequence). This CDR3 spans 19 amino acids.

This clonotype has only a few counts. The gene calls are TRBV27 and TRBJ2-1; D perhaps matches TRBD2 (7 bases). The CDR3 is 16 residues long. Germline V gene data show CDR1 as MNHEY and CDR2 as SMNVEV (reference sequence). V lost 6 bases, J lost 2 bases, and 17 bases lay in between. Here the CDR3 reads CASSLRGGRTYNEQFF. CDR3 nucleotide sequence: TGTGCCAGCAGCCTTAGGGGGGGGCGAACCTACAATGAGCAGTTCTTC.

The rearrangement joins TRBV6-5 to TRBJ1-2; D is unresolved. The V gene lost 1 base and the J gene lost 1 base, with 7 bases spanning the gap. In germline, CDR1 is MNHEY, CDR2 SVGAGI. This CDR3 has 14 residues. Here the CDR3 reads CASSYFGSNYGYTF. CDR3 coding DNA: TGTGCCAGCAGTTACTTTGGCAGTAACTATGGCTACACCTTC.

The chain recombines TRBV29-1 with TRBJ1-1; D unclear. Germline values: CDR1 SQVTM, CDR2 ANQGSEA. Deletions cut 5 bases from V and 6 bases from J, with 10 bases between. CDR3 length: 11 amino acids. Here the CDR3 reads CSVLLSAEAFF. CDR3 bases: TGCAGCGTTCTCCTGAGCGCTGAAGCTTTCTTT.

This clonotype was counted between two and nine times. This CDR3 reads CSVEGQEWSGELFF. The CDR3 DNA sequence: TGCAGCGTTGAAGGTCAGGAGTGGTCCGGGGAGCTGTTTTTT. The rearrangement joins TRBV29-1 to TRBJ2-2; D gene ambiguous. This CDR3 is built from 14 residues. The V end lost 1 base, the J end lost 6 bases, and 12 bases lay between the germline ends. Germline CDR1 is SQVTM and CDR2 is ANQGSEA.

The chain links TRBV12-3 or TRBV12-4 to TRBJ1-1; D not resolved. CDR3 length: 13 residues. Trimming stripped 4 bases from V and 11 bases from J, with 17 bases between. The DNA of the CDR3 is TGTGCCAGCAGTTCCGTCTCGAGTAGCGGCGCTTTCTTT. Translation gives CASSSVSSSGAFF.

The J gene is TRBJ1-1, the V gene TRBV20-1; a possible D gene is TRBD1 (6 bases). V was pared by 0 bases and J by 6 bases, with 11 bases between. The CDR3 contains 13 residues. Germline V lookup: CDR1 DFQATT, CDR2 SNEGSKA (reference sequence). Here the CDR3 DNA reads TGCAGTGCTAGAGATGCCGGGACACCTGAAGCTTTCTTT. This sequence encodes CSARDAGTPEAFF.

The sample holds a few counts of this clonotype. The chain joins TRBV6-5 to TRBJ2-5, with D tentatively TRBD1 (6 bases). Germline V gene data show CDR1 as MNHEY and CDR2 as SVGAGI. The CDR3 runs 15 residues. V was pared by 0 bases and J by 2 bases, with 10 bases between. CDR3 protein: CASSYSRQAQETQYF. As DNA, the CDR3 is TGTGCCAGCAGTTACTCCCGACAGGCTCAAGAGACCCAGTACTTC.

This clonotype showed up many times. The chain carries TRBV9 and TRBJ2-5, with 7 bases fitting TRBD1. This CDR3 contains 13 residues. Germline V gene data show CDR1 as SGDLS and CDR2 as YYNGEE. With 3 bases clipped from V and 5 bases from J, the junction kept 4 bases outside the gene matches. CDR3 bases: TGTGCCAGCAGCGCCGGGACAGCTGAGACCCAGTACTTC. It codes for CASSAGTAETQYF.

This clonotype was counted many times. This chain uses TRBV10-3 with TRBJ2-7; tentative D call: TRBD2 (5 bases). Per germline, CDR1 ENHRY and CDR2 SYGVKD. Trimming took 3 bases from V and 0 from J, leaving 9 bases between them. CDR3 size: 14 residues. The CDR3 nucleotides are TGTGCCATCAGTGAAGGGAGCGGCTCCTACGAGCAGTACTTC. Translating gives CAISEGSGSYEQYF.

V gene TRBV10-3 combines with J gene TRBJ1-5, with D unclear. Germline assignment: CDR1 ENHRY and CDR2 SYGVKD. The V gene lost 0 bases and the J gene lost 7 bases, with 7 bases spanning the gap. This CDR3 has 13 amino acids. CDR3 sequence (DNA): TGTGCCATCAGTGAGTCGGGAATCCAGCCCCAGCATTTT. Translation gives CAISESGIQPQHF.

The table lists this clonotype with a count of one. The V call is TRBV12-3 or TRBV12-4, the J call TRBJ1-5, with D maybe TRBD1 (6 bases). This CDR3 contains 14 residues. Trimming shortened V by 7 bases and J by 3 bases, and 13 bases separated the two germline ends. The CDR3 coding sequence is TGTGCCAGCAATACACAGGGCCCCAATCAGCCCCAGCATTTT. As protein: CASNTQGPNQPQHF.

The V and J genes are TRBV10-3 and TRBJ2-1, with 7 bases matching TRBD1. Germline CDR1 ENHRY, CDR2 SYGVKD. After removal of 6 bases from V and 7 bases from J, the junction contained 9 bases not matched to a gene. The length of the CDR3 is 14 residues. The CDR3 loop reads CAIREDRYENEQFF. In DNA form, the CDR3 reads TGTGCCATCAGGGAGGACAGGTATGAGAATGAGCAGTTCTTC.

The chain joins TRBV10-3 to TRBJ1-5; no reliable D call. Trimming took 3 bases from V and 1 from J, leaving 1 base between them. Germline-derived CDR1 and CDR2 are ENHRY and SYGVKD. The length of the CDR3 is 12 residues. Here the CDR3 reads CAISESNQPQHF. CDR3 nucleotide sequence: TGTGCCATCAGTGAAAGCAATCAGCCCCAGCATTTT.

The chain joins TRBV4-1 to TRBJ2-7, with D unresolved. Trimming stripped 0 bases from V and 4 bases from J, with 7 bases between. There are 13 residues in the CDR3. Germline V CDR1 and CDR2: MGHRA, YSYEKL. DNA of the CDR3: TGCGCCAGCAGCCAAGATGTGCCATACGAGCAGTACGTC. Translating gives CASSQDVPYEQYV.

This clonotype was seen repeatedly, ten times or more. This chain links TRBV12-3 or TRBV12-4 with TRBJ1-1; no firm D call. V gave up 4 bases and J gave up 3 bases, with 12 bases separating them. The CDR3 runs to 14 residues. The CDR3: CASSSFVPYTEAFF. CDR3 nucleotide sequence: TGTGCCAGCAGTTCCTTTGTCCCTTACACTGAAGCTTTCTTT.

This clonotype was observed at least ten times. The chain employs TRBV5-1 and TRBJ2-3; weak D call: TRBD2 (7 bases). CDR1 and CDR2 (germline): SGHRS, YFSETQ. The CDR3 has 16 residues. V was cut by 4 bases and J by 0 bases, with 15 bases left in between. The CDR3 spells CASSRHREGSTDTQYF. CDR3 nucleotide sequence: TGCGCCAGCAGCCGACACAGGGAGGGGAGCACAGATACGCAGTATTTT. Looking up the rest from reference TRBV5-1 and TRBJ2-3 gives the full variable domain: KAGVTQTPRYLIKTRGQQVTLSCSPISGHRSVSWYQQTPGQGLQFLFEYFSETQRNKGNFPGRFSGRQFSNSRSEMNVSTLELGDSALYLCASSRHREGSTDTQYFGPGTRLTVL.

This clonotype was counted many times. The chain uses TRBV7-6 and TRBJ2-6; D might be TRBD2 (6 bases). Germline V gene sequence: CDR1 SGHVS, CDR2 FNYEAQ. The CDR3 has 21 residues. Trimming cost V 2 bases and J 0 bases, with 23 bases left between them. The DNA of the CDR3 is TGTGCCAGCAGCTTACTTTTGGCGGATGGGGGGACCAGCTCTGGGGCCAACGTCCTGACTTTC. As protein: CASSLLLADGGTSSGANVLTF. The whole variable domain, remainder taken from reference TRBV7-6 and TRBJ2-6, is GAGVSQSPRYKVTKRGQDVALRCDPISGHVSLYWYRQALGQGPEFLTYFNYEAQQDKSGLPNDRFSAERPEGSISTLTIQRTEQRDSAMYRCASSLLLADGGTSSGANVLTFGAGSRLTVL.

The CDR3 reads CASSPGYVGNQPQHF. DNA of the CDR3: TGTGCCAGCAGCCCCGGATACGTCGGCAATCAGCCCCAGCATTTT. The chain combines TRBV7-2 with TRBJ1-5; D is unresolved. CDR3 size: 15 residues. In germline, CDR1 is SGHTA, CDR2 FQGNSA. V was trimmed by 5 bases and J by 2 bases, leaving 13 bases between them.

V is TRBV29-1 and J is TRBJ1-2, with D unclear. This CDR3 has 12 amino acids. Germline CDR1 reads SQVTM; CDR2 reads ANQGSEA. V was trimmed by 3 bases and J by 5 bases, leaving 10 bases between them. CDR3 bases: TGCAGCGTTGAGCAGGATTTATATGGCTACACCTTC. Its protein is CSVEQDLYGYTF. The whole variable domain, remainder taken from reference TRBV29-1 and TRBJ1-2, is SAVISQKPSRDICQRGTSLTIQCQVDSQVTMMFWYRQQPGQSLTLIATANQGSEATYESGFVIDKFPISRPNLTFSTLTVSNMSPEDSSIYLCSVEQDLYGYTFGSGTRLTVV.

This chain links TRBV12-3 or TRBV12-4 with TRBJ1-4; D is possibly TRBD1 (5 bases). The CDR3 is 14 residues long. Deletions cut 7 bases from V and 6 bases from J, with 15 bases between. In nucleotides, the CDR3 is TGTGCCAGCAAAACGACAGTCAGGGATGAAAAACTGTTTTTT. As protein: CASKTTVRDEKLFF.

The chain recombines TRBV9 with TRBJ2-2, with D perhaps given as TRBD1 or TRBD2 (5 bases each). Germline V gene lookup returns CDR1 SGDLS and CDR2 YYNGEE. Trimming removed 0 bases at V and 13 bases at J, with 22 bases between. CDR3 length equals 16 residues. This chain's CDR3 is CASSVGLTTGAGGLFF. The DNA of the CDR3 is TGTGCCAGCAGCGTAGGGCTAACGACCGGGGCCGGAGGGCTGTTTTTT.

A few counts support this clonotype. This chain uses TRBV20-1 with TRBJ1-2; D is unresolved. CDR1 and CDR2 (germline): DFQATT, SNEGSKA (reference sequence). The CDR3 extends over 13 amino acids. V lost 3 bases, J lost 0 bases, and 8 bases lay in between. CDR3 coding DNA: TGCAGTGCTAGGAACGGGGCTAACTATGGCTACACCTTC. It is translated as CSARNGANYGYTF.

The table lists this clonotype with many counts. The genes are TRBV3-1 and TRBJ2-3; D perhaps matches TRBD1 (6 bases). Per the germline V gene, CDR1 is LGHDT and CDR2 is YNNKEL (reference sequence). V lost 10 bases, J lost 7 bases, and 15 bases lay in between. There are 12 residues in the CDR3. CDR3 coding DNA: TGTGCCACTTCCCGGGACACCTATACGCAGTATTTT. It yields the protein CATSRDTYTQYF.

This clonotype was recorded many times. V and J are TRBV29-1 and TRBJ2-3; D is unresolved. Deletions cut 6 bases from V and 0 bases from J, with 4 bases between. The CDR3 runs to 11 residues. Germline CDR1 is SQVTM and CDR2 is ANQGSEA. This CDR3 is CSVTSTDTQYF. In DNA form, the CDR3 reads TGCAGCGTGACTAGCACAGATACGCAGTATTTT.